This T cell receptor (beta chain) was documented in a study of blood T cell repertoires in COVID-19. In the study overall: COVID-19 samples collected from the United States, Italy and Spain covered acute and convalescent phases. Nucleic acid was either cDNA or gDNA, and it came from T cells, B-cell-depleted T cells, or PBMCs.

Repertoires were generated with immunoSEQ multiplex PCR, while TCRdb's copy carries only in-frame clones and drops some. The table includes about 98,000 clones, over 65% detected once. Germline V gives CDR1 MNHEY, CDR2 SVGAGI. There are 15 residues in the CDR3. V lost 6 bases to trimming and J lost 0 bases, with 11 bases between them. The chain employs TRBV6-5 and TRBJ2-2; tentatively, D is TRBD1 (5 bases). Input material: peripheral blood. The receptor was isolated from a human donor in a cohort sampled during active COVID-19. The CDR3 spells CASSRQTANTGELFF. The CDR3 nucleotides are TGTGCCAGCAGCAGACAGACAGCGAACACCGGGGAGCTGTTTTTT.